Given below is one T cell receptor (beta chain) in context. The CDR3 covers 14 residues. The V gene's germline CDR1 is MNHEY and CDR2 SVGAGI. V was clipped by 2 bases and J by 2 bases, with 9 bases between them. These data originate in a study of glioma-infiltrating T cells after dendritic cell vaccination. Clones were read by immunoSEQ multiplex PCR, and TCRdb kept only the in-frame ones, dropping some. The sample includes fewer than 85,000 clones, roughly 82% of them seen just once. Sequences were derived from blood, sampled before dendritic cell vaccination. The rearrangement uses TRBV6-5 and TRBJ1-1; weak D call: TRBD1 (6 bases). The clonotype comes from a human donor with glioblastoma. The DNA of the CDR3 is TGTGCCAGCAGTTACCCTGGGGGCAACACTGAAGCTTTCTTT. The encoded protein is CASSYPGGNTEAFF.